This T cell receptor (beta chain) was sequenced for a study of blood T cell repertoires in COVID-19 (dated by TCRdb to the early 2020s). About the study as a whole: Collaborator samples came from the United States, Italy and Spain and covered acute and convalescent phases of COVID-19. The prospective study material was composed of cDNA or gDNA derived from T cells, B-cell-depleted T cells, or PBMCs. Deeply sampled blood TCRbeta repertoires from subjects exposed to, actively infected with, or recovered from COVID-19 were included in the dataset. A freely available public database, intended as a resource for researchers studying the immune response to SARS-CoV-2, is where the repertoires were released. Samples were obtained from the ongoing ImmuneRACE study (first 160 participants) and from some 1,300 subjects provided by 6 global collaborators. Sample metadata almost always included a de-identified subject ID, COVID-19 status, age in years and sex. Where HLA class I and class II types were available, the types were taken from metadata supplied by the sample provider, not from assay-based typing. The paper's findings and limits, for the study overall: The quantity of clinical and demographic metadata differed by source and by participant and was supplied without curation.

Whole blood was collected in K2EDTA tubes by collaborating institutions according to the institutions' own protocols. For TCRbeta analysis, collaborator samples were shipped as frozen whole blood, as isolated PBMCs, or as DNA extracted from either sample type. TCRbeta CDR3 regions were amplified from genomic DNA using the immunoSEQ Assay, a bias-controlled multiplex PCR. Per the original workflow: The number of nucleated cells in each sample was estimated by amplification of reference gene primers within the assay. To quantify the absolute abundance of each unique TCRbeta CDR3 rearrangement, sequence reads were collapsed and filtered. For each sample, productive Simpson clonality was calculated as the square root of Simpson's diversity index across productive rearrangements. Here the immuneACCESS table is served through TCRdb, limited to in-frame sequences with V and J called. Missing clones are a known gap in these copies; in checked studies unresolved V genes cover under half, and the rest lacks a known reason. V and J calls and clone size are as listed in that table; D and trimming were resolved from the DNA. For this sample the table gives 110,000 to 150,000 clones, of which more than 75% were detected only once. The ten top clones hold approximately 4.1% of the sample.

Spanning cysteine to phenylalanine, the CDR3 consists of 12 amino acids. The CDR3 DNA has 36 bases and is translated from base 1. Relative to germline, V is 0 bases shorter and J is 8 bases shorter, with 9 bases between their ends. Based on the germline V gene (reference sequence), the CDR1 and CDR2 sequences are SGHKS and YYEKEE. Comment on this clone: No cognate antigen has been identified for it. Per-base qualities were not stored, and no clone one base away is much larger.

The receptor comes from a woman older than 75 with acute or convalescent COVID-19. The chain is encoded by TRBV5-5 joined to TRBJ2-7, with a tentative D gene TRBD2 over 6 matching bases. What was sequenced was peripheral blood. The nucleotides read TGTGCCAGCAGCTTGGAGACTAGGCAGCAGTACTTC. This is translated as CASSLETRQQYF.